The T cell receptor beta chain described here comes from a study of T cell changes during pregnancy in multiple sclerosis. The data were produced by immunoSEQ multiplex PCR, yet TCRdb's version contains in-frame clones alone and is incomplete. The table records around 45,000 clones, more than 90% of them present only once. The CDR3 totals 16 residues. Germline V gives CDR1 GTSNPN, CDR2 SVGIG (reference sequence). Trimming removed 0 bases from V and 0 bases from J, with 12 bases in between. J is TRBJ1-3 and V is TRBV30, with TRBD1 as a possible D gene (5 bases). The sample consisted of CD4+ T cells from peripheral blood mononuclear cells, taken in the second trimester of pregnancy. The source is a female donor in good health, enrolled as a control in a pregnancy study. The CDR3 is CAWSVVRVSSGNTIYF. Written as DNA, the CDR3 is TGTGCCTGGAGTGTGGTCAGGGTGAGCTCTGGAAACACCATATATTTT. The variable domain in full, completed from reference TRBV30 and TRBJ1-3, reads SQTIHQWPATLVQPVGSPLSLECTVEGTSNPNLYWYRQAAGRGLQLLFYSVGIGQISSEVPQNLSASRPQDRQFILSSKKLLLSDSGFYLCAWSVVRVSSGNTIYFGEGSWLTVV.